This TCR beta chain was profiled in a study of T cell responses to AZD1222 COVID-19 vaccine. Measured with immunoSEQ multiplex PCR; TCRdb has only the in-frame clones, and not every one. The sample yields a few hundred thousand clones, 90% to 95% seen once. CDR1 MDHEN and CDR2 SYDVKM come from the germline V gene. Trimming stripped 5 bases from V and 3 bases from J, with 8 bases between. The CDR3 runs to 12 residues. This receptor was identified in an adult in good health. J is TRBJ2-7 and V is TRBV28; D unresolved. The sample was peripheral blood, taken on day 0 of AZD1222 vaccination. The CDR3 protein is CASSTPGYEQYF. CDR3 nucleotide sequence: TGTGCCAGCAGTACCCCGGGCTACGAGCAGTACTTC.